Listed here are 32 T cell receptor beta chains from one sample, sequenced in a study of blood T cell repertoires in COVID-19. TCRdb keeps only in-frame clones here, not all; method: immunoSEQ multiplex PCR. The table has more than 200,000 clones, approximately 86% seen once; the top ten hold 1.5% to 2%. The sample comprised PBMCs or T cells enriched from blood (not recorded which). The receptors were sampled from a woman between 45 and 65 years old who had recovered from COVID-19.

V and J are TRBV19 and TRBJ2-7, with 9 bases lining up with TRBD2. J lost 5 bases, V lost 6 bases, and 11 bases had no gene match. The CDR3 length is 15 residues. Germline values: CDR1 LNHDA, CDR2 SQIVND (reference sequence). In DNA form, the CDR3 reads TGTGCCAGTAGGATGGAGAGCGGGAGGTCTAACGAGCAGTACTTC. The encoded protein is CASRMESGRSNEQYF. The variable domain in full, completed from reference TRBV19 and TRBJ2-7, reads DGGITQSPKYLFRKEGQNVTLSCEQNLNHDAMYWYRQDPGQGLRLIYYSQIVNDFQKGDIAEGYSVSREKKESFPLTVTSAQKNPTAFYLCASRMESGRSNEQYFGPGTRLTVT.

The J gene is TRBJ2-7, the V gene TRBV7-2; no clear D. Trimming removed 1 base at V and 1 base at J, with 8 bases between. The length of the CDR3 is 14 residues. CDR1 and CDR2 (germline): SGHTA, FQGNSA. CDR3 in DNA: TGTGCCAGCAGCTTAGGTTCCAGGTCCTACGAGCAGTACTTC. Amino acids: CASSLGSRSYEQYF.

V usage is TRBV4-1 and J usage is TRBJ1-5; D not resolved. This CDR3 region has 17 residues. V lost 4 bases, J lost 2 bases, and 18 bases lay in between. Germline-derived CDR1 and CDR2 are MGHRA and YSYEKL. CDR3 nucleotides: TGCGCCAGCAGCCGTGGGAGCGCCAGGTTTGGCAATCAGCCCCAGCATTTT. Encoded protein: CASSRGSARFGNQPQHF.

The V call is TRBV28, the J call TRBJ2-7; TRBD2 matches at 12 bases. This CDR3 comprises 16 residues. Germline CDR1 and CDR2: MDHEN and SYDVKM. The junction had 10 bases not matched to a gene; V was cut back by 6 bases and J by 4 bases. The CDR3 coding sequence is TGTGCCAGCAGATCTAGACTAGCGGGAGCCATGTACGAGCAGTACTTC. Protein product: CASRSRLAGAMYEQYF.

The gene calls are TRBV7-9 and TRBJ2-3, with 7 bases aligning to TRBD2. Germline loops: CDR1 SEHNR, CDR2 FQNEAQ (reference sequence). The CDR3 length is 15 residues. V trimming: 3 bases; J trimming: 2 bases; junction bases outside the gene matches: 5. This chain's CDR3 is CASSFAGTITDTQYF. As DNA, the CDR3 is TGTGCCAGCAGCTTCGCCGGGACTATCACAGATACGCAGTATTTT.

The CDR3 region is CASSEGLAGINEQFF. CDR3 nucleotide sequence: TGTGCCAGCAGTGAGGGGCTAGCGGGAATAAATGAGCAGTTCTTC. The chain employs TRBV2 and TRBJ2-1; 9 bases are shared with TRBD2. The CDR3 has 15 amino acids. J was trimmed by 7 bases and V by 3 bases; bases with no gene match: 7. Looked up from germline, CDR1 is SNHLY and CDR2 is FYNNEI.

The V gene is TRBV3-1 (or the pseudogene TRBV3-2), the J gene TRBJ1-2, with 10 bases identical to TRBD1. The CDR3 is 14 residues long. V gave up 3 bases and J gave up 8 bases; unmatched junction bases: 6. Germline V gives CDR1 LGHDT, CDR2 YNNKEL (reference sequence). The CDR3 coding sequence is TGTGCCAGCAGCCACAGACAGGGGGCAGGAGGCTACACCTTC. Amino acids: CASSHRQGAGGYTF.

The chain couples TRBV9 to TRBJ2-2, with TRBD2 identical over 9 bases. V lost 5 bases to trimming and J lost 6 bases; unmatched junction nucleotides: 11. CDR3 size: 16 residues. In germline, CDR1 is SGDLS, CDR2 YYNGEE. The CDR3 spells CASRGAWREGPGELFF. DNA for the CDR3: TGTGCCAGCAGAGGAGCTTGGCGGGAGGGACCCGGGGAGCTGTTTTTT.

The rearrangement joins TRBV6-5 to TRBJ2-7; possibly TRBD1 for D (6 bases). This CDR3 comprises 15 residues. Germline values: CDR1 MNHEY, CDR2 SVGAGI. The V end was cut by 6 bases, the J end by 2 bases, with 17 bases between. The CDR3 loop is CASSYRDKGTYEQYF. The CDR3 DNA is TGTGCCAGCAGCTACCGGGACAAGGGTACCTACGAGCAGTACTTC.

The table lists this clone with a few counts. This chain uses TRBV19 with TRBJ2-7; weak D call: TRBD1 (6 bases). Trimming left V 3 bases short and J 4 bases short, with 16 bases between. This CDR3 is 15 amino acids long. The germline gives CDR1 LNHDA, CDR2 SQIVND (reference sequence). For the CDR3, the DNA is TGTGCCAGTAGTATGGGGCAGGGGATTTTGTACGAGCAGTACTTC. Translating gives CASSMGQGILYEQYF. The variable domain in full, with the rest retrieved from reference TRBV19 and TRBJ2-7, is DGGITQSPKYLFRKEGQNVTLSCEQNLNHDAMYWYRQDPGQGLRLIYYSQIVNDFQKGDIAEGYSVSREKKESFPLTVTSAQKNPTAFYLCASSMGQGILYEQYFGPGTRLTVT.

V gene TRBV2 combines with J gene TRBJ1-2; 11 bases match TRBD1. The J segment lost 4 bases and the V segment lost 4 bases, leaving 8 bases of the junction unmatched. Germline V gene sequence: CDR1 SNHLY, CDR2 FYNNEI. This CDR3 has 16 residues. The CDR3 bases are TGTGCCAGCAGTGGGACAGGGGGCGCTTTGGGCTATGGCTACACCTTC. This sequence encodes CASSGTGGALGYGYTF.

The rearrangement joins TRBV29-1 to TRBJ1-4; a weak D match, TRBD1 (5 bases). Trimming stripped 6 bases from V and 5 bases from J, with 13 bases between. There are 13 residues in the CDR3. In germline, CDR1 is SQVTM, CDR2 ANQGSEA. The CDR3 region is CSVTDRPNEKLFF. CDR3 DNA: TGCAGCGTCACAGACAGACCGAATGAAAAACTGTTTTTT.

The chain employs TRBV6-2 or TRBV6-3 and TRBJ2-7; tentative D call: TRBD1 (6 bases). Germline loops: CDR1 MNHEY, CDR2 SVGEGT. V was pared by 4 bases and J by 3 bases, with 16 bases between. This CDR3 comprises 15 residues. This CDR3 reads CASSSPGVLLYEQYF. CDR3 in DNA: TGTGCCAGCAGTTCTCCAGGGGTTCTCCTCTACGAGCAGTACTTC.

The sample holds a few counts of this clone. The chain combines TRBV18 with TRBJ1-6; D is undetermined. This CDR3 region has 16 residues. Germline CDR1 reads KGHSH; CDR2 reads LQKENI. V lost 3 bases and J lost 6, with 15 bases in between. CDR3 amino acids: CASSPTTSTSNSPLHF. In DNA, the CDR3 is TGTGCCAGCTCACCTACAACTAGTACGAGTAATTCACCCCTCCACTTT.

This clone was recorded once. The same CDR3 is also encoded by other DNA sequences in this sample. This rearrangement joins TRBV5-1 to TRBJ1-1, with D possibly being TRBD1 (5 bases). The ends were cut back, 0 bases at V and 3 bases at J, with 9 bases in the middle. This CDR3 contains 14 residues. Germline V gives CDR1 SGHRS, CDR2 YFSETQ. The CDR3 sequence is CASSLAGGYTEAFF. The CDR3 DNA follows: TGCGCCAGCAGCTTGGCCGGGGGGTACACTGAAGCTTTCTTT.

The chain couples TRBV18 to TRBJ1-2; TRBD1 agrees at 8 bases. Germline V gene data show CDR1 as KGHSH and CDR2 as LQKENI. V shed 2 bases and J 4 bases; nucleotides not matched to a gene: 12. CDR3 length: 17 residues. CDR3 sequence (DNA): TGTGCCAGCTCACCAACAATCGGACAGGGTGATTCCTATGGCTACACCTTC. This gives the protein CASSPTIGQGDSYGYTF.

The rearrangement links TRBV18 to TRBJ2-7, with 11 bases lining up with TRBD1. V gave up 2 bases and J gave up 7 bases; unmatched junction bases: 13. The CDR3 covers 17 residues. The V gene's germline CDR1 is KGHSH and CDR2 LQKENI. The CDR3 DNA reads TGTGCCAGCTCACCATTCCCACCGGGACAGGGGGTCGGGGAGCAGTACTTC. It yields the protein CASSPFPPGQGVGEQYF.

The V and J genes are TRBV9 and TRBJ2-7; TRBD1 matches at 9 bases. The CDR3 has 15 amino acids. The germline V gene has CDR1 SGDLS and CDR2 YYNGEE. J gave up 7 bases and V 7 bases, and 15 bases lay outside the gene matches. CDR3 in DNA: TGTGCCAGCGAAAGGGGGGGACAGGGACCCTCAGAGCAGTACTTC. It is translated as CASERGGQGPSEQYF.

Here the CDR3 reads CASSLAVYEQYF. DNA for the CDR3: TGTGCCAGCAGCTTGGCCGTCTACGAGCAGTACTTC. V usage is TRBV5-8 and J usage is TRBJ2-7, with D uncertain. Germline V gene data show CDR1 as SGHTS and CDR2 as YDEGEE. V was pared by 0 bases and J by 3 bases, with 4 bases between. The CDR3 is 12 residues long.

The chain uses TRBV5-4 and TRBJ1-1; a possible D gene is TRBD1 (5 bases). V was pared by 2 bases and J by 0 bases, with 17 bases between. CDR1 is SGHNT, CDR2 YYREEE, per germline (reference sequence). The CDR3 length is 17 residues. DNA of the CDR3: TGTGCCAGCAGCTTTGGTCCCCCAGGGCAAATGAACACTGAAGCTTTCTTT. Translation gives CASSFGPPGQMNTEAFF.

This clone appeared once. The V and J genes are TRBV28 and TRBJ2-1; possibly TRBD1 for D (6 bases). This CDR3 comprises 17 residues. Germline V gives CDR1 MDHEN, CDR2 SYDVKM. V was shortened by 5 bases and J by 0 bases, with 17 bases between the two germline ends. The CDR3 DNA sequence: TGTGCCAGCAGTACCCACAGGGCACTAAGCTCCTACAATGAGCAGTTCTTC. Amino acids: CASSTHRALSSYNEQFF.

This clone is a singleton in its sample. This rearrangement joins TRBV19 to TRBJ1-2; perhaps TRBD1 as D (6 bases). The CDR3 spans 15 residues. Germline values: CDR1 LNHDA, CDR2 SQIVND (reference sequence). V lost 4 bases to trimming and J lost 6 bases, with 18 bases between them. DNA of the CDR3: TGTGCCAGTAGTAGGGGGGGCAGCGACAAGAATGGCTACACCTTC. This gives the protein CASSRGGSDKNGYTF.

The chain carries TRBV9 and TRBJ1-5; D ambiguous. The germline V gene has CDR1 SGDLS and CDR2 YYNGEE. The V end was cut by 0 bases, the J end by 4 bases, with 8 bases between. This CDR3 region has 14 residues. Here the CDR3 reads CASSVASENQPQHF. The CDR3, as DNA: TGTGCCAGCAGCGTAGCTTCCGAGAATCAGCCCCAGCATTTT.

The J gene is TRBJ1-6, the V gene TRBV11-2, with a weak D call TRBD1 (5 bases). This CDR3 has 15 residues. V was clipped by 2 bases and J by 9 bases, with 14 bases between them. Germline V gene sequence: CDR1 SGHAT, CDR2 FQNNGV. The CDR3 DNA reads TGTGCCAGCAGCTTATCTGGGGCGCAAGGTTCACCCCTCCACTTT. As protein: CASSLSGAQGSPLHF.

Only one count was recorded for this clone. This chain connects TRBV7-2 to TRBJ2-7; possible D gene TRBD1, 6 bases. V was clipped by 2 bases and J by 1 base, with 9 bases between them. This CDR3 region has 14 residues. CDR1 and CDR2 from the germline V gene are SGHTA and FQGNSA. The CDR3 region has the DNA TGTGCCAGCAGCTTACAACAGGGTTCCTACGAGCAGTACTTC. This codes for CASSLQQGSYEQYF.

This sequence joins TRBV5-4 and TRBJ1-1, with D uncertain. V dropped 5 bases and J dropped 1 base, with 15 bases sitting between them. The CDR3 length is 15 residues. Germline CDR1 is SGHNT and CDR2 is YYREEE (reference sequence). CDR3 bases: TGTGCCAGCAGTCGACGCCAGGCCCGGAACACTGAAGCTTTCTTT. Amino acids: CASSRRQARNTEAFF.

V gene TRBV28 combines with J gene TRBJ1-2; D unresolved. Germline CDR1 and CDR2: MDHEN and SYDVKM. This CDR3 is 14 amino acids long. Trimming took 5 bases from V and 5 from J, leaving 15 bases between them. The CDR3 reads CASSGGSLIYGYTF. CDR3 nucleotides: TGTGCCAGCAGTGGCGGGTCTTTGATATATGGCTACACCTTC.

The chain uses TRBV2 and TRBJ2-7, with 10 bases lining up with TRBD1. Germline CDR1 is SNHLY and CDR2 is FYNNEI. V dropped 7 bases and J dropped 4; count of bases not matched to a gene: 25. The CDR3 has 20 amino acids. The CDR3 sequence: CASTVPVSWGAGGQGYEQYF. The CDR3 DNA reads as TGTGCCAGCACTGTTCCCGTTTCTTGGGGGGCAGGGGGACAGGGGTACGAGCAGTACTTC.

The chain uses TRBV9 and TRBJ2-2; TRBD2 might be the D (6 bases). CDR3 length: 15 amino acids. Germline-derived CDR1 and CDR2 are SGDLS and YYNGEE. V lost 3 bases and J 4 bases, leaving 13 bases between the germline ends. The CDR3 DNA is TGTGCCAGCAGCGGAGGCGGGAAGGGCACCGGGGAGCTGTTTTTT. This codes for CASSGGGKGTGELFF. Full variable domain (rest looked up from reference TRBV9 and TRBJ2-2): DSGVTQTPKHLITATGQRVTLRCSPRSGDLSVYWYQQSLDQGLQFLIQYYNGEERAKGNILERFSAQQFPDLHSELNLSSLELGDSALYFCASSGGGKGTGELFFGEGSRLTVL.

The chain couples TRBV19 to TRBJ2-7; 10 nucleotides align to TRBD2. The germline V gene has CDR1 LNHDA and CDR2 SQIVND (reference sequence). The CDR3 is made up of 13 amino acids. The J segment lost 7 bases and the V segment lost 4 bases, leaving 4 bases of the junction unmatched. CDR3 residues: CASSSSGRSEQYF. CDR3 nucleotides: TGTGCCAGTAGTAGTAGCGGGAGGTCAGAGCAGTACTTC.

This clone is a singleton in its sample. The rearrangement links TRBV2 to TRBJ1-1; D unclear. The germline V and J ends were trimmed by 6 bases and 3 bases, with 5 bases remaining between them. This CDR3 spans 11 amino acids. CDR1 SNHLY and CDR2 FYNNEI come from the germline V gene. The DNA of the CDR3 is TGTGCCAGCAGCCTGTACACTGAAGCTTTCTTT. This codes for CASSLYTEAFF.

Only a few counts were recorded for this clone. This chain links TRBV6-5 with TRBJ1-3, with D perhaps matching TRBD1 (6 bases). The CDR3 spans 15 residues. Trimming left V 7 bases short and J 1 base short, with 14 bases between. Germline CDR1 reads MNHEY; CDR2 reads SVGAGI. The CDR3 here is CASIRGGESGNTIYF. The CDR3 bases are TGTGCCAGCATAAGGGGGGGGGAGTCTGGAAACACCATATATTTT.